The entry below gives a single T cell receptor (beta chain) sequence along with its context. What this receptor recognizes is not known. Qualities for individual bases were not recorded, and no much larger clone is one base off. These data are taken from a study of blood T cell repertoires in COVID-19 (dated by TCRdb to 2020 to 2021). Notes on the research overall: Collaborator samples came from the United States, Italy and Spain and covered acute and convalescent phases of COVID-19. The material from the prospective study consisted of cDNA or gDNA derived from T cells, B-cell-depleted T cells, or PBMCs. The dataset comprised deeply sampled blood TCRbeta repertoires from subjects exposed to, actively infected with, or recovered from COVID-19. The repertoires were made available in a free public database intended to serve as a resource for research on the immune response to SARS-CoV-2. The samples were drawn from two sources: the first 160 participants of the ongoing ImmuneRACE study, and over 950 subjects contributed by 6 global collaborators. Nearly every sample came with metadata listing a de-identified subject ID, COVID-19 status, age in years and sex. HLA class I and class II types, where available, came from metadata supplied by the sample provider rather than from assay-based typing.

CDR1 and CDR2 (SGHAT, FQNNGV) derive from the germline V gene. Spanning cysteine to phenylalanine, the CDR3 consists of 14 amino acids. CDR3 DNA only is kept here, 42 bases in frame from base 1. Relative to germline, V is missing 3 bases and J is missing 7 bases, with 6 bases of the junction outside any gene match. TCRbeta CDR3 regions were amplified from genomic DNA using the immunoSEQ Assay, a bias-controlled multiplex PCR. Turning to the authors' computational methods: The number of nucleated cells in each sample was estimated from the amplification of reference gene primers within the assay. Sequence reads were collapsed and filtered to measure the absolute abundance of every unique TCRbeta CDR3 rearrangement. For each sample, productive Simpson clonality was calculated by taking the square root of Simpson's diversity index across productive rearrangements. Here the immuneACCESS table is served through TCRdb, limited to in-frame sequences with V and J called. Missing clones are a known gap in these copies; in checked studies unresolved V genes cover under half, and the rest lacks a known reason. D and trimming come from the DNA, and the V and J calls and clone size come from that table. This sample holds a few hundred thousand clones; around nine tenths were observed only once. The ten largest clones add up to 1% of the sample.

Overall study outcomes, separate from this receptor: The amount of clinical and demographic metadata varied by source and participant and was provided uncurated.

Whole blood was collected in K2EDTA tubes by collaborating institutions according to the institutions' own protocols. For TCRbeta analysis, collaborators shipped samples as frozen whole blood, isolated PBMCs, or DNA extracted from either of those sample types. This chain joins TRBV11-2 to TRBJ1-2; TRBD1 fits 9 bases in the junction. Sequenced: peripheral blood. The clonotype originates from a man over 45 with active or convalescent COVID-19. The base sequence is TGTGCCAGCAGCTTGGGAACAGGGGGCACTGGCTACACCTTC. It specifies CASSLGTGGTGYTF.